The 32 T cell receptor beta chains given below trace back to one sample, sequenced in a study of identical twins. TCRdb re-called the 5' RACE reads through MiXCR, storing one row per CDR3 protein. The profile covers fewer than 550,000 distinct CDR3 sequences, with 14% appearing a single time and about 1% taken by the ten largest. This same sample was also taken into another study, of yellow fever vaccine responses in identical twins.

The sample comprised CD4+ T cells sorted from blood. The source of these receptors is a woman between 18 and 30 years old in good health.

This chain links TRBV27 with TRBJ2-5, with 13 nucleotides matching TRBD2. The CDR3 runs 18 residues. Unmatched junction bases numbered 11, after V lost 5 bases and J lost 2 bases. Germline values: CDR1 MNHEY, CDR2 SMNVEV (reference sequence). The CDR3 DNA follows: TGTGCCAGCAGTCCCGGGACTAGCGGGACCACCAGACAAGAGACCCAGTACTTC. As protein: CASSPGTSGTTRQETQYF.

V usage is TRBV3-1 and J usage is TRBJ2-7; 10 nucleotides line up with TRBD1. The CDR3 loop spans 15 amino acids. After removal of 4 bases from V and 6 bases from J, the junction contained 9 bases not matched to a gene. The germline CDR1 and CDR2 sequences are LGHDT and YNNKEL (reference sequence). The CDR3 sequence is CASSPAPTGGVEQYF. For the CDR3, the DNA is TGTGCCAGCAGCCCCGCACCGACAGGGGGCGTCGAGCAGTACTTC.

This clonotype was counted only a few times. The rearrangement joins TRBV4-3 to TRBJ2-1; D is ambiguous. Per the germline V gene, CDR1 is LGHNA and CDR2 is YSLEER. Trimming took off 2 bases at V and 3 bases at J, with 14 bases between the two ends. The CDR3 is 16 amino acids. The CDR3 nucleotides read TGCGCCAGCAGCCAAACCCTAGGTTCCCGCTACAATGAGCAGTTCTTC. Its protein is CASSQTLGSRYNEQFF.

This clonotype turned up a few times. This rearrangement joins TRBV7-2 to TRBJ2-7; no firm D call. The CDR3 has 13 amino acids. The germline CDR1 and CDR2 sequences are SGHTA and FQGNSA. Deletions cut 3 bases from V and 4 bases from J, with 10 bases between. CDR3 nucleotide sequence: TGTGCCAGCAGCTTTTATTACGGGTACGAGCAGTACTTC. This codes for CASSFYYGYEQYF.

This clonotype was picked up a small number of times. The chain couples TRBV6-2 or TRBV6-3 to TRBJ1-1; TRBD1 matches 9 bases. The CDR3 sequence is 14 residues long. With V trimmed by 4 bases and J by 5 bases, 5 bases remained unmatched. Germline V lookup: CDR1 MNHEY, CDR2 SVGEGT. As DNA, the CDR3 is TGTGCCAGCAGTTGGGGACAGGGACGGACTGAAGCTTTCTTT. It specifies CASSWGQGRTEAFF.

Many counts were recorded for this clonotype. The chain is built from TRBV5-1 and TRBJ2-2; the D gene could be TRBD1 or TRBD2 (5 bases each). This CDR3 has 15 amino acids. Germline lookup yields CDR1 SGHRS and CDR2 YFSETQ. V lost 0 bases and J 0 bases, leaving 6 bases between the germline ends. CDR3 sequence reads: CASSLGGANTGELFF. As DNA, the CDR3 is TGCGCCAGCAGCTTGGGAGGGGCGAACACCGGGGAGCTGTTTTTT.

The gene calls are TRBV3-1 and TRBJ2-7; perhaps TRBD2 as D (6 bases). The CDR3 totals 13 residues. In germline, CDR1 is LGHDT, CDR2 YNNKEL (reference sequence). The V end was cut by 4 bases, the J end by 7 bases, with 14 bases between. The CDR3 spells CASSRRELGEQYF. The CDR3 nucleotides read TGTGCCAGCAGCCGCCGGGAGCTGGGTGAGCAGTACTTC.

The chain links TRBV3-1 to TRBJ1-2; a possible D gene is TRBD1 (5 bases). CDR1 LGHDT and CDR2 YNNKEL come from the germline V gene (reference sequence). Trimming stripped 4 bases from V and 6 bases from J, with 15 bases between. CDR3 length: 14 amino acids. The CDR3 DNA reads TGTGCCAGCAGCCTAACAGAGGGGAGGAATGGCTACACCTTC. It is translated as CASSLTEGRNGYTF.

The CDR3 here is CATSRDGGLNRPDTQYF. CDR3 DNA: TGTGCCACCAGCAGAGATGGAGGGCTCAACCGCCCAGATACGCAGTATTTT. V usage is TRBV15 and J usage is TRBJ2-3, with D tentatively TRBD2 (6 bases). CDR3 size: 17 residues. V was trimmed by 0 bases and J by 4 bases, leaving 17 bases between them. Germline lookup yields CDR1 LNHNV and CDR2 YYDKDF (reference sequence).

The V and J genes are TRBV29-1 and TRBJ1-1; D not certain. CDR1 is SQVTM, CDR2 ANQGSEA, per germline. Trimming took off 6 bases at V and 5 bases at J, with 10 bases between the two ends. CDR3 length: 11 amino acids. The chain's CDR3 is CSVGRGTEAFF. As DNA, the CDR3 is TGCAGCGTGGGTAGAGGGACTGAAGCTTTCTTT.

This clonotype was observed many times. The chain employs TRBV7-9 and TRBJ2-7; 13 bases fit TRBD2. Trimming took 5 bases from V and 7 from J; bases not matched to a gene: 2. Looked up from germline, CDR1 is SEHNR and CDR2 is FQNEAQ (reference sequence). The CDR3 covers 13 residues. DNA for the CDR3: TGTGCCAGCAGCCCGGGACTAGCGGGAGAGCAGTACTTC. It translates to CASSPGLAGEQYF.

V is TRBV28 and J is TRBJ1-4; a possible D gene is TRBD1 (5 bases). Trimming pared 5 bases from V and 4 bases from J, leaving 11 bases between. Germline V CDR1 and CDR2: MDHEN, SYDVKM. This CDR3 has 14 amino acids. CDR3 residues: CASSPGGDNEKLFF. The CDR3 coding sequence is TGTGCCAGCAGTCCGGGGGGTGATAATGAAAAACTGTTTTTT. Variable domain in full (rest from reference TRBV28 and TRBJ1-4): DVKVTQSSRYLVKRTGEKVFLECVQDMDHENMFWYRQDPGLGLRLIYFSYDVKMKEKGDIPEGYSVSREKKERFSLILESASTNQTSMYLCASSPGGDNEKLFFGSGTQLSVL.

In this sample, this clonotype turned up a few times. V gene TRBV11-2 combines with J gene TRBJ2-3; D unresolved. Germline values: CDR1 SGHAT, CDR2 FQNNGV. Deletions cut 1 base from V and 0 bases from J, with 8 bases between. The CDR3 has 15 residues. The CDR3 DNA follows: TGTGCCAGCAGCTTAGGGGTTGACAGCACAGATACGCAGTATTTT. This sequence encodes CASSLGVDSTDTQYF.

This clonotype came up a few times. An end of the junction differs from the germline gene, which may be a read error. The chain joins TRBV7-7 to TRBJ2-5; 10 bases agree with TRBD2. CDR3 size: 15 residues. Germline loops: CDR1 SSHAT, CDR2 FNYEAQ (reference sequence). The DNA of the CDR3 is TGTGCTAGCAGCTTAAGGGCTAGCGGGGGCGGGACCCAGTACTTC. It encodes CASSLRASGGGTQYF.

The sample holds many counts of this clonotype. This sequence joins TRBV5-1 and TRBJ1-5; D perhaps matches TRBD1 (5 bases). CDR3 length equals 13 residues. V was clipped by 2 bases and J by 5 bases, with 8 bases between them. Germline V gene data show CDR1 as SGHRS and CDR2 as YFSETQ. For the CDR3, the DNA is TGCGCCAGCAGCTTCGGGGGTGATCAGCCCCAGCATTTT. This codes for CASSFGGDQPQHF.

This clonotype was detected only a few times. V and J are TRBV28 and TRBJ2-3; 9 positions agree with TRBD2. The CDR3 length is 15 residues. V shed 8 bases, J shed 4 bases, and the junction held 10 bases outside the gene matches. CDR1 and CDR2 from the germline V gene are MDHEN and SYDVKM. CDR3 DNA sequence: TGTGCCAGCCTTTCTGCGGGAGGGCCCCCAGATACGCAGTATTTT. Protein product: CASLSAGGPPDTQYF.

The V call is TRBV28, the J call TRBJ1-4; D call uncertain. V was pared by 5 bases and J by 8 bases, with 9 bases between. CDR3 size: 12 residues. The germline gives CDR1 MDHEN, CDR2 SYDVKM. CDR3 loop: CASSRRWEKLFF. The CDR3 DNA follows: TGTGCCAGCAGTAGGAGATGGGAAAAACTGTTTTTT. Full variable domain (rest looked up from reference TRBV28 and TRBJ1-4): DVKVTQSSRYLVKRTGEKVFLECVQDMDHENMFWYRQDPGLGLRLIYFSYDVKMKEKGDIPEGYSVSREKKERFSLILESASTNQTSMYLCASSRRWEKLFFGSGTQLSVL.

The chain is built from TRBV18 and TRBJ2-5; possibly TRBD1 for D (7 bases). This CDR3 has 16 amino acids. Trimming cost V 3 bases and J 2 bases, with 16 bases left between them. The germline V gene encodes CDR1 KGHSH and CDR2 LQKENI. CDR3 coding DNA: TGTGCCAGCTCACCCCGGGGGACAGCCTCTCAAGAGACCCAGTACTTC. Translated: CASSPRGTASQETQYF.

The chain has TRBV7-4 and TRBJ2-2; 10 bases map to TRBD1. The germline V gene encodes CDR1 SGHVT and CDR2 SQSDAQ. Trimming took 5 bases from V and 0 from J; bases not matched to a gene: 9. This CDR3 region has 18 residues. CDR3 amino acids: CASSPTGGPGSNTGELFF. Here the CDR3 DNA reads TGTGCCAGCAGCCCGACAGGGGGCCCGGGTTCGAACACCGGGGAGCTGTTTTTT.

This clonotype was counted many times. CDR3 coding DNA: TGTGCCATCAGTGACCGACCCGAGAGGGGTAGCACAGATACGCAGTATTTT. This translates into CAISDRPERGSTDTQYF. V gene TRBV10-3 combines with J gene TRBJ2-3; D may match TRBD1 or TRBD2 (5 bases each). The CDR3 is made up of 17 amino acids. V lost 3 bases and J lost 0, with 16 bases in between. Per the germline V gene, CDR1 is ENHRY and CDR2 is SYGVKD.

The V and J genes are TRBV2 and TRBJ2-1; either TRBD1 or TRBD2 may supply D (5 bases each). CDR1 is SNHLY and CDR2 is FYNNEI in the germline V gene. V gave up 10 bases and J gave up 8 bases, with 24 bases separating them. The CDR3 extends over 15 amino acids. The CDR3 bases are TGTGCCACCCTAGCCCTCGGGACCACCCCGGATGAGCAGTTCTTC. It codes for CATLALGTTPDEQFF.

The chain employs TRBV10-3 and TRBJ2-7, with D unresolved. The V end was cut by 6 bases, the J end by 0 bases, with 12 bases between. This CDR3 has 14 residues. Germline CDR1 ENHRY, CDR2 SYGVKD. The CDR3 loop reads CAIRSIESSYEQYF. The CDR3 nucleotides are TGTGCCATCAGGAGTATCGAGAGCTCCTACGAGCAGTACTTC.

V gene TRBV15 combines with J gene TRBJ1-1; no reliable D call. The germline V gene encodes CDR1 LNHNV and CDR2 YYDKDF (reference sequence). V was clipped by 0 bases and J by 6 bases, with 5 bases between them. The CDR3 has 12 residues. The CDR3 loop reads CATSREVPEAFF. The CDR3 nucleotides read TGTGCCACCAGCAGAGAGGTCCCTGAAGCTTTCTTT.

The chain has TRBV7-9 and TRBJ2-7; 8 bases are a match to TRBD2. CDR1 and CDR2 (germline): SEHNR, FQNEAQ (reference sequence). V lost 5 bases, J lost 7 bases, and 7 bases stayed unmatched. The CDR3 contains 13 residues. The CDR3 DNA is TGTGCCAGCAGCCCCGGGGGGGGCACGGAGCAGTACTTC. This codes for CASSPGGGTEQYF.

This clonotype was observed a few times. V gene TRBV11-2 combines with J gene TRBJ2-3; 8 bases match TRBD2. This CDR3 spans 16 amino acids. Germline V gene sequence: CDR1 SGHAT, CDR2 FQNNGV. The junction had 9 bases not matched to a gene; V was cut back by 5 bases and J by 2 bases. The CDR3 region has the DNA TGTGCCAGCAGCCCCCGGGGGGGCTTAGCCACAGATACGCAGTATTTT. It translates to CASSPRGGLATDTQYF.

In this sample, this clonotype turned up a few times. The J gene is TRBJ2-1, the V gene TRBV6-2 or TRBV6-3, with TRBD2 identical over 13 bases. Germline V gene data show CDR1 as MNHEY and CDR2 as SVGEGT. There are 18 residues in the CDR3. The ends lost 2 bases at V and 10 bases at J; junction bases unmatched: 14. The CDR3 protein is CASSYPLTLAGGSREQFF. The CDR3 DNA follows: TGTGCCAGCAGTTACCCCCTAACACTAGCGGGGGGGTCCCGGGAGCAGTTCTTC.

The CDR3 here is CASSFLGQEDTQYF. For the CDR3, the DNA is TGTGCCAGCAGCTTCTTGGGGCAGGAAGATACGCAGTATTTT. The chain has TRBV7-6 and TRBJ2-3; D possibly corresponds to TRBD1 (5 bases). Deletions cut 3 bases from V and 5 bases from J, with 12 bases between. The CDR3 is 14 residues long. Germline V CDR1 and CDR2: SGHVS, FNYEAQ.

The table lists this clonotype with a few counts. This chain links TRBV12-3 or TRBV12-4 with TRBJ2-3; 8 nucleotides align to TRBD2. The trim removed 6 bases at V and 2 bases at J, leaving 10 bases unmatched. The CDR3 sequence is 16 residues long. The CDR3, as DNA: TGTGCCAGCAGCCATAATCTAGCGGGTCTCACAGATACGCAGTATTTT. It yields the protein CASSHNLAGLTDTQYF.

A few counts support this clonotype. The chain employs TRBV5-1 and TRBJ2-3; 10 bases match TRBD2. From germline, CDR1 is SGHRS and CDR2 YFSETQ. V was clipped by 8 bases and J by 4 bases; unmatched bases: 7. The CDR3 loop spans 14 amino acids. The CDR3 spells CASNERGGSDTQYF. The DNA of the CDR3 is TGCGCCAGTAACGAGCGGGGGGGGTCAGATACGCAGTATTTT.

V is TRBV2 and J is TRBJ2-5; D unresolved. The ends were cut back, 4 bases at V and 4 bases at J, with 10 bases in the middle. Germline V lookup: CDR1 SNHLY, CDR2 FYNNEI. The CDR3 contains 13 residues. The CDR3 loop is CASSVDNPETQYF. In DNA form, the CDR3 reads TGTGCCAGCAGTGTGGATAACCCAGAGACCCAGTACTTC. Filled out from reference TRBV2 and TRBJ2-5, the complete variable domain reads EPEVTQTPSHQVTQMGQEVILRCVPISNHLYFYWYRQILGQKVEFLVSFYNNEISEKSEIFDDQFSVERPDGSNFTLKIRSTKLEDSAMYFCASSVDNPETQYFGPGTRLLVL.

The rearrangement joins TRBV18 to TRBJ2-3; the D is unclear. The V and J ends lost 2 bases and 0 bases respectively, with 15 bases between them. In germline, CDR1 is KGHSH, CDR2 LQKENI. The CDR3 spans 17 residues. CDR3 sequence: CASSPDLRTTSTDTQYF. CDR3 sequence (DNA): TGTGCCAGCTCACCAGATTTACGGACGACTAGCACAGATACGCAGTATTTT.

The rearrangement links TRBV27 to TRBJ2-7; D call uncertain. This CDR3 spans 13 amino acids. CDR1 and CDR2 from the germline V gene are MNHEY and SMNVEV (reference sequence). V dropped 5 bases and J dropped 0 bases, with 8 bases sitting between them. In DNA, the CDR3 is TGTGCCAGCAGTGCACCGTACTCCTACGAGCAGTACTTC. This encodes CASSAPYSYEQYF.